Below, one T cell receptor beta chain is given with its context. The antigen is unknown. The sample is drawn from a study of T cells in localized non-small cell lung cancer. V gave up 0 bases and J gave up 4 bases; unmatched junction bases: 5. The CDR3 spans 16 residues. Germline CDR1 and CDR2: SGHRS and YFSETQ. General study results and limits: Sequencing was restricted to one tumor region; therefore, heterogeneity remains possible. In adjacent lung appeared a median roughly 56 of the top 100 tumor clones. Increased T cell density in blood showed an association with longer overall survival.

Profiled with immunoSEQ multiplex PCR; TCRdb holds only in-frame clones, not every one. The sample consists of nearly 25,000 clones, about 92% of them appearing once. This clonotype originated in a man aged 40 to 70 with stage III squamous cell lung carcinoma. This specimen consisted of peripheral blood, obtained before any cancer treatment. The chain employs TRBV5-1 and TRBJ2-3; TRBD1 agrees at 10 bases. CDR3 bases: TGCGCCAGCAGCTTGGCGGGACAGGGGTTTCCAGATACGCAGTATTTT. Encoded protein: CASSLAGQGFPDTQYF.